A selection of T cell receptor beta chains follows, all from one sample in a study of blood T cell repertoires in COVID-19. Clones were read by immunoSEQ multiplex PCR, and TCRdb kept only the in-frame ones, dropping some. The sample includes 150,000 to 200,000 clones, about 84% seen only once; the top ten take under 7%. Source material: PBMCs or T cells enriched from blood (not recorded which). The source of these receptors is a man aged 35-49 years who had recovered from COVID-19. The CDR3 runs from the conserved cysteine through the conserved F or W. The order of the fields is D gene, J gene, clone size, V gene, CDR3 DNA, CDR3 protein. A D gene is named only where the DNA matches it firmly. Clone size appears in some rows only: once, few, many, or a class for an expanded clone.

TRBD2 | TRBJ2-3 | . | TRBV5-1 | TGCGCCAGCAGCTTGGATCTTAGCGGGGGCACAGATACGCAGTATTTT | CASSLDLSGGTDTQYF
. | TRBJ1-2 | once | TRBV18 | TGTGCCAGCTCACCGGACGTGACAGAATTCAATGGCTACACCTTC | CASSPDVTEFNGYTF
. | TRBJ2-3 | . | TRBV10-3 | TGTGCCATCAGTGAGTCGTTCGGTTTTACTAGCACAGATACGCAGTATTTT | CAISESFGFTSTDTQYF
. | TRBJ1-5 | . | TRBV15 | TGTGCCACCAGCCTGCAGCGGGGGTTCAATCAGCCCCAGCATTTT | CATSLQRGFNQPQHF
TRBD1 | TRBJ1-2 | few | TRBV2 | TGTGCCAGCGGTCAGGACAGGGGATACGGCTACACCTTC | CASGQDRGYGYTF
. | TRBJ1-2 | . | TRBV11-3 | TGTGCCAGCACCCGAAATCCGGGGTCTAACTATGGCTACACCTTC | CASTRNPGSNYGYTF
. | TRBJ2-5 | . | TRBV7-6 | TGTGCCAGCAGCTTTTATCTAGAGACCCAGTACTTC | CASSFYLETQYF
. | TRBJ1-6 | . | TRBV7-9 | TGTGCCAGCAGGACCACGGGAGGCGACTCACCCCTCCACTTT | CASRTTGGDSPLHF
. | TRBJ1-1 | few | TRBV5-8 | TGTGCCAGCAGCTTCAACGCGGACACCTTAAGCCGTAGTTTCTTT | CASSFNADTLSRSFF
. | TRBJ1-2 | . | TRBV7-3 | TGTGCCAGCAGCCAAACCACGGGGAACATCAATGGCTACACCTTC | CASSQTTGNINGYTF
TRBD2 | TRBJ2-2 | few | TRBV13 | TGTGCCAGCAGCCCCGCGCGGTTAGCGGGGGACGGCGGGGAGCTGTTTTTT | CASSPARLAGDGGELFF
TRBD1 | TRBJ2-1 | . | TRBV7-9 | TGTGCCAGCCCCCACCCGGGACAGTACAATGAGCAGTTCTTC | CASPHPGQYNEQFF
. | TRBJ1-2 | . | TRBV14 | TGTGCCAGCAGCCAACTTGTCGGACAGAACTATGGCTACACCTTC | CASSQLVGQNYGYTF
TRBD2 | TRBJ2-1 | . | TRBV4-2 | TGTGCCAGCAGCCAGGTACTAGCGGGGGGGCAACACAATGAGCAGTTCTTC | CASSQVLAGGQHNEQFF
TRBD1 | TRBJ1-4 | . | TRBV9 | TGTGCCAGCAGCGTACGAGGACAGGCTGCAACTAATGAAAAACTGTTTTTT | CASSVRGQAATNEKLFF
TRBD2 | TRBJ2-3 | . | TRBV2 | TGTGCCAGCACCAGGATGACTAGCGTGCGTGGCACAGATACGCAGTATTTT | CASTRMTSVRGTDTQYF
. | TRBJ2-3 | . | TRBV7-3 | TGTGCCAGCAGCTATGGGGGGGCAAAAACGGATACGCAGTATTTT | CASSYGGAKTDTQYF
. | TRBJ1-2 | . | TRBV2 | TGTGCCAGCAGTGAAAAGACCCCGGGAGGGGTTCATGGCTACACCTTC | CASSEKTPGGVHGYTF
TRBD2 | TRBJ2-3 | once | TRBV6-6 | TGTGCCAGCAGTTACGCGGGGGGGCTTGCTGATACGCAGTATTTT | CASSYAGGLADTQYF
TRBD1 | TRBJ2-2 | . | TRBV6-1 | TGTGCCAGCAGTGAATCGACAGGGTTCGGGGAGCTGTTTTTT | CASSESTGFGELFF
. | TRBJ1-2 | . | TRBV5-5 | TGTGCCAGCAGCCTCTCCGGAGGGGACTACACCTTC | CASSLSGGDYTF
TRBD1 | TRBJ2-6 | . | TRBV5-1 | TGCGCCAGCAGTCTAGGTGGGACAGACTTTGGTGGGGCCAACGTCCTGACTTTC | CASSLGGTDFGGANVLTF
TRBD2 | TRBJ2-1 | few | TRBV3-1/TRBV3-2 | TGTGCCAGCAGCCAGACTAGCGGGGGACCGAATGAGCAGTTCTTC | CASSQTSGGPNEQFF
. | TRBJ1-2 | . | TRBV30 | TGTGCCTGGAGTGTACAGGCAGGGGTTAACTATGGCTACACCTTC | CAWSVQAGVNYGYTF
. | TRBJ1-5 | . | TRBV28 | TGTGCCAGCAGTGGGGGCGGGGGTGGCAATCAGCCCCAGCATTTT | CASSGGGGGNQPQHF
TRBD2 | TRBJ2-3 | . | TRBV5-1 | TGCGCCAGCAGCTTGACGGGGGGGCTAATTACAGATACGCAGTATTTT | CASSLTGGLITDTQYF
TRBD1 | TRBJ1-2 | . | TRBV5-5 | TGTGCCAGCAGCCCGACAGGGACGTTGGGCTACACCTTC | CASSPTGTLGYTF
TRBD1 | TRBJ1-2 | . | TRBV4-1 | TGCGCCAGCAGCCTTACGAATTCCGGGACAGAAAACTATGGCTACACCTTC | CASSLTNSGTENYGYTF
TRBD1 | TRBJ2-6 | . | TRBV6-1 | TGTGCCAGCAGTGAGATGGACAGGGCCGCTGGGGCCAACGTCCTGACTTTC | CASSEMDRAAGANVLTF
. | TRBJ1-2 | . | TRBV19 | TGTGCCAGTAGTACGACAGATTACTATGGCTACACCTTC | CASSTTDYYGYTF
TRBD1 | TRBJ1-1 | few | TRBV9 | TGTGCCAGCAGCGTCGGGGGACAGCGGAACACTGAAGCTTTCTTT | CASSVGGQRNTEAFF
. | TRBJ2-5 | . | TRBV21-1 | TGTGCCAGCAGCCCCACACCGCCGGGACAGGGGACTACCGGGGAAGAGACCCAGTACTTC | CASSPTPPGQGTTGEETQYF
TRBD1 | TRBJ1-2 | . | TRBV5-1 | TGCGCCAGCAGAGGGCTGGGACAGGGAACGAGCTACACCTTC | CASRGLGQGTSYTF
TRBD1 | TRBJ1-2 | . | TRBV2 | TGTGCCAGCAGCCTACAGGGGAACTATGGCTACACCTTC | CASSLQGNYGYTF
. | TRBJ1-6 | . | TRBV7-9 | TGTGCCAGCAGCTTTAGCCCGAAAAATTCACCCCTCCACTTT | CASSFSPKNSPLHF
TRBD2 | TRBJ2-2 | once | TRBV7-3 | TGTGCCAGCAGCTTATGGGAGGGCACCGGGGAGCTGTTTTTT | CASSLWEGTGELFF
TRBD1 | TRBJ1-4 | few | TRBV5-1 | TGCGCCAGCAGCCCGACAGGGAATAATGAAAAACTGTTTTTT | CASSPTGNNEKLFF
TRBD1 | TRBJ2-6 | . | TRBV2 | TGTGCCAGCAGTCCCGGGACAGGGTCTGGGGCCAACGTCCTGACTTTC | CASSPGTGSGANVLTF
TRBD2 | TRBJ2-1 | . | TRBV9 | TGTGCCAGCAGCGGAGGGGGCGGGGGGGCCGACAATGAGCAGTTCTTC | CASSGGGGGADNEQFF
. | TRBJ1-1 | . | TRBV30 | TGTGCCTGCCAGGGGAACACTGAAGCTTTCTTT | CACQGNTEAFF
TRBD1 | TRBJ1-5 | . | TRBV10-3 | TGTGCCATCAGTACAGGGGGATATAGCAATCAGCCCCAGCATTTT | CAISTGGYSNQPQHF
TRBD1 | TRBJ1-6 | . | TRBV27 | TGTGCCAGCAGGATAAGACAGGGCAATAATTCACCCCTCCACTTT | CASRIRQGNNSPLHF